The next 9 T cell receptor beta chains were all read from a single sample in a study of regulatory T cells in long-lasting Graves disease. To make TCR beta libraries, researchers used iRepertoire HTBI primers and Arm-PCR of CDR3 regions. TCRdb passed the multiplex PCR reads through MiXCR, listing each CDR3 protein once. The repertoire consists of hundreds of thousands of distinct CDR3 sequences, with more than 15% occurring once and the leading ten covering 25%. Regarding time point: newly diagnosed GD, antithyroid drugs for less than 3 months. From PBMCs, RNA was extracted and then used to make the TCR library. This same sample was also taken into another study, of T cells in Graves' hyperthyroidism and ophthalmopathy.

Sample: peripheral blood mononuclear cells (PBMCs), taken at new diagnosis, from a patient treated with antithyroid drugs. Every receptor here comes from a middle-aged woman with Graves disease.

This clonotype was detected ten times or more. The CDR3 loop reads CASGGQGDYEQYF. The DNA of the CDR3 is TGTGCCAGCGGGGGACAGGGAGACTACGAGCAGTACTTC. V usage is TRBV7-2 and J usage is TRBJ2-7, with TRBD1 matching over 9 bases. V shed 8 bases, J shed 3 bases, and the junction held 5 bases outside the gene matches. Germline CDR1 reads SGHTA; CDR2 reads FQGNSA. CDR3 size: 13 residues.

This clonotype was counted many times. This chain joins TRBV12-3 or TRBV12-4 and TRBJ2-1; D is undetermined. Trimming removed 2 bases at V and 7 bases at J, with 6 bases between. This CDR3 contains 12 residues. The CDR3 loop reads CASSLPMNEQFF. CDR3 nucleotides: TGTGCCAGCAGTTTACCCATGAATGAGCAGTTCTTC.

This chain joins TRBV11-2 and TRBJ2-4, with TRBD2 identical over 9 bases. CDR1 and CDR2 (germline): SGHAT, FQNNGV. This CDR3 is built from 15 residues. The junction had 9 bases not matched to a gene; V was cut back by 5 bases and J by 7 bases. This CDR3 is CASSVAGLAGNIQYF. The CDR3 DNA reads TGTGCCAGCAGCGTAGCTGGGCTAGCGGGGAACATTCAGTACTTC.

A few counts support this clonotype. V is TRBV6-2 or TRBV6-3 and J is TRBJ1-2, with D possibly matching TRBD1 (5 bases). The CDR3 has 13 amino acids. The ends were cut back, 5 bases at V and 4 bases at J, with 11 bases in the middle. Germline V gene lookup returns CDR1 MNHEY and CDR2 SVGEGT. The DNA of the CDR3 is TGTGCCAGCAGTCCCCGGGACCTCTATGGCTACACCTTC. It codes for CASSPRDLYGYTF.

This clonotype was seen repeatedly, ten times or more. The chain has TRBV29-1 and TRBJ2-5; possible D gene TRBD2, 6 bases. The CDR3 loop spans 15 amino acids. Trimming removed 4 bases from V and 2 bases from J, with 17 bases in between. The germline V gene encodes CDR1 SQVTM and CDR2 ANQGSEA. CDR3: CSVAGGTGLQETQYF. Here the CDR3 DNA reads TGCAGCGTTGCTGGGGGTACCGGACTACAAGAGACCCAGTACTTC.

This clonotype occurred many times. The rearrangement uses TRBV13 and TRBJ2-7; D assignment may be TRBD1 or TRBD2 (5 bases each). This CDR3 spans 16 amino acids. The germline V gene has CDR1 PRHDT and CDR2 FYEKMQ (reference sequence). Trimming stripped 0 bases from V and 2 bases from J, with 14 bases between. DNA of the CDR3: TGTGCCAGCAGCTTAGGCCTTGGGACGGAAACCTACGAGCAGTACTTC. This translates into CASSLGLGTETYEQYF.

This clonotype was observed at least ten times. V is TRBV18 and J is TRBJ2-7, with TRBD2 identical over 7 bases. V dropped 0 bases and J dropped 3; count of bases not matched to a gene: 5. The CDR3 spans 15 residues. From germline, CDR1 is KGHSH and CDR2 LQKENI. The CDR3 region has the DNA TGTGCCAGCTCACCACCCGGGACTACTTACTACGAGCAGTACTTC. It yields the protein CASSPPGTTYYEQYF.

CDR3 sequence reads: CASRSGGWDTIYF. The CDR3 nucleotides read TGTGCCAGCAGGTCTGGGGGATGGGACACCATATATTTT. The chain has TRBV6-1 and TRBJ1-3; D possibly corresponds to TRBD1 (5 bases). Germline assignment: CDR1 MNHNS and CDR2 SASEGT. Trimming stripped 6 bases from V and 8 bases from J, with 14 bases between. The CDR3 totals 13 residues.

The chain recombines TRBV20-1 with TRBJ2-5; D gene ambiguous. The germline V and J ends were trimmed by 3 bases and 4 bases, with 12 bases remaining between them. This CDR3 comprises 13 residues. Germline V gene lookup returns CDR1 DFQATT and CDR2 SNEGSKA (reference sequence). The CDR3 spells CSASRSAAETQYF. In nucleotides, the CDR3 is TGCAGTGCTAGTAGGTCGGCGGCAGAGACCCAGTACTTC.